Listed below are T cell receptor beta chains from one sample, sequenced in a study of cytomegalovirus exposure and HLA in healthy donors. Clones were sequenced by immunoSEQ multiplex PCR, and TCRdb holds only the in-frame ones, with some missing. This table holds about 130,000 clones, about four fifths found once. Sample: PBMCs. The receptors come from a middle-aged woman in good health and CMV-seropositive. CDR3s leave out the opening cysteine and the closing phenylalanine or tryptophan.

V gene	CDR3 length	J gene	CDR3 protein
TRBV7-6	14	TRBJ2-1	ASSLNAGGPNNEQF
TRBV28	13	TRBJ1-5	ASSRKWGSGQPQH
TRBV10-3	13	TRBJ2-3	AISELGSTSDTQY
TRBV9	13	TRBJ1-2	ASSPRDTFNYGYT
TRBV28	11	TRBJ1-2	AIEDRANYGYT
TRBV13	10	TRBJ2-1	ASSFLGKPQF
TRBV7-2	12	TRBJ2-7	ASSFATGYGEQY
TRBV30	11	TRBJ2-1	AWSVIGGNEQF
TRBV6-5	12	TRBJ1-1	ASSYSGQVPEAF
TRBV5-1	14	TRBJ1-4	ASSSEPRRANEKLF
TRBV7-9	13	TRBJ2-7	ASSLARTASYEQY
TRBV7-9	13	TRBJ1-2	ASSSRDREGGGYT
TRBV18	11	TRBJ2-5	ASSPTGRETQY
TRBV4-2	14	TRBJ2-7	ASSLWGLADSYEQY
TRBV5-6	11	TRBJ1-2	ASSSAGGDGYT
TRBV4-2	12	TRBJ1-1	ASSLDLRNTEAF
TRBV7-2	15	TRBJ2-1	ASSLVQSRRGYNEQF
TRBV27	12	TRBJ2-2	ASPRTVSTGELF
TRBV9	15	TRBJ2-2	ASSVPRTGGDIGELF
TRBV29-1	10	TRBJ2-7	SVGGQAYEQY
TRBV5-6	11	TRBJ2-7	ASSSLAHYEQY
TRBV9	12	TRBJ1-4	ASSPGTGNEKLF
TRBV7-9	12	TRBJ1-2	ASSSGESLRGYT
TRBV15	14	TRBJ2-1	ATSRDFYGTYNEQF
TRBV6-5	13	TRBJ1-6	ASSYDSGGGSPLH
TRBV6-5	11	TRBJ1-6	ASVAVMGSPLH